Given below is one TCR beta chain in context. Libraries were prepared by immunoSEQ multiplex PCR; TCRdb keeps only in-frame clonotypes and omits some of them. Counted here are 85,000 to 100,000 clones, just under 90% occurring once; the ten biggest clones make up around 1.6%. This entry is derived from a study of T cells after somatic rescue of genetic block. This CDR3 is built from 13 residues. Germline-derived CDR1 and CDR2 are SGHDT and YYEEEE. Losses at the gene ends were 3 bases for V and 6 bases for J; bases not matched to a gene: 1. The V call is TRBV5-6, the J call TRBJ2-1; TRBD1 matches at 9 bases. This receptor was taken from a woman in her late teens or twenties. Sequencing used peripheral blood mononuclear cells (PBMCs). The CDR3 DNA is TGTGCCAGCAGCTGGGACAGGGTCAATGAGCAGTTCTTC. This translates into CASSWDRVNEQFF.